This TCR beta chain appears in the sequencing data of a study of blood T cell repertoires in COVID-19 (dated by TCRdb to about 2020). The study in broad terms: Collaborator samples came from the United States, Italy and Spain and covered acute and convalescent phases of COVID-19. The material from the prospective study consisted of cDNA or gDNA derived from T cells, B-cell-depleted T cells, or PBMCs. The sample metadata nearly always contained a de-identified subject ID, COVID-19 status, age in years and sex. Samples came from the ongoing ImmuneRACE study (first 160 participants) plus 1,254 subjects from 6 global collaborators. Where HLA class I and class II types were available, the types were taken from metadata supplied by the sample provider, not from assay-based typing. Subjects who had been exposed to COVID-19, were actively infected with it, or had recovered from it provided the deeply sampled blood TCRbeta repertoires that made up the dataset. The repertoires were released in a freely available public database meant as a resource for research on the immune response to SARS-CoV-2.

Broad study findings and their caveats: The quantity of clinical and demographic metadata differed by source and by participant and was supplied without curation.

TCRbeta CDR3 regions were amplified from genomic DNA by means of the immunoSEQ Assay, a bias-controlled multiplex PCR. In the authors' own workflow: Nucleated cell counts per sample were estimated from amplification of reference gene primers within the assay. To quantify the absolute abundance of each unique TCRbeta CDR3 rearrangement, sequence reads were collapsed and filtered. Productive Simpson clonality was computed per sample as the square root of Simpson's diversity index over productive rearrangements. TCRdb mirrors the immuneACCESS table, restricted to in-frame sequences. Some clones are absent from its copies; in checked studies, under half trace to an unresolved V gene, and the reason for the others is unknown. V and J calls and clone size come straight from that table; D and trimming were deduced from the DNA. For this sample the table gives tens of thousands of clones, of which about nine tenths were detected only once. About 6% of the sample goes to the ten largest clones.

As regards this clone: Its binding antigen is unknown. No clone much larger than this one lies a single base away; base qualities are absent.

Collaborating institutions collected whole blood in K2EDTA tubes following their own protocols. Collaborator samples were shipped for TCRbeta analysis as frozen whole blood, isolated PBMCs, or DNA extracted from either sample type. From its cysteine to its phenylalanine, the CDR3 spans 14 amino acids. Of the read, only the CDR3 DNA is kept; its 42 bases are in frame from base 1. CDR1 LGHDT and CDR2 YNNKEL are derived from the germline V gene (reference sequence). V lost 1 base and J lost 5 bases, and the count of bases not matched to a germline gene is 4. The sequence was obtained from a man in his forties with acute or convalescent COVID-19. The chain was built from TRBV3-1 (or the pseudogene TRBV3-2) and TRBJ1-1; 7 bases in the junction line up with TRBD1. Input material: peripheral blood. The encoded CDR3 is CASSQAATGTEAFF. The DNA sequence follows: TGTGCCAGCAGCCAAGCGGCGACAGGGACTGAAGCTTTCTTT.